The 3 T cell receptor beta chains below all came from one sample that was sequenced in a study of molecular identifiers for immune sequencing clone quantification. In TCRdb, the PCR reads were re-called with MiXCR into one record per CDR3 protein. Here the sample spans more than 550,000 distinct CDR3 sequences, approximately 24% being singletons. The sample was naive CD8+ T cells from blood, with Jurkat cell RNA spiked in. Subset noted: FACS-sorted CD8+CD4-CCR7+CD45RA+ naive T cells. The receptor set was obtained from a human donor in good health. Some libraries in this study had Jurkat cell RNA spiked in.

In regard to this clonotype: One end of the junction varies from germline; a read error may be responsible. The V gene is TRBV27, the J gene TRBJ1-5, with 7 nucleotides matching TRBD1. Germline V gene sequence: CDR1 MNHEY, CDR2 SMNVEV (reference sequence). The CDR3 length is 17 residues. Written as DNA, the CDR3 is TGTGCCAGCAGTCCCTTGACAGGGCCTTATAGCGATCAGCCCCAGCATTTT. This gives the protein CASSPLTGPYSDQPQHF.

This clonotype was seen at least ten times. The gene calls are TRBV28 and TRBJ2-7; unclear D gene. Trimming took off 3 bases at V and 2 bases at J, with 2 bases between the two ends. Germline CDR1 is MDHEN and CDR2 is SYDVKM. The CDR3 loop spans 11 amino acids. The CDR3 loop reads CASSFAYEQYF. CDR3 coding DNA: TGTGCCAGCAGTTTTGCCTACGAGCAGTACTTC.

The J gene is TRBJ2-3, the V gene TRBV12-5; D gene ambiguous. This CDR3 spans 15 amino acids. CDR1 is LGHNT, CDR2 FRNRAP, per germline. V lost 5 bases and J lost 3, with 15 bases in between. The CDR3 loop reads CASGEGGTLTDTQYF. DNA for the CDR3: TGTGCTAGTGGTGAAGGCGGCACCCTTACAGATACGCAGTATTTT.